Below, 21 T cell receptor beta chains from the same sample are listed, as sequenced in a study of radiation and T cells in renal cell carcinoma. Regarding time point: blood 4 weeks post-SBRT, at nephrectomy. Treatment in this sample: 15 Gy SBRT to primary tumor, nephrectomy 4 weeks later. The method was immunoSEQ multiplex PCR; TCRdb's version includes in-frame clones alone and lacks a portion of them. The repertoire consists of roughly 90,000 clones, with about 82% occurring once and the leading ten covering roughly 10%. This specimen was blood, taken from a patient whose treatment included radiotherapy and nephrectomy. The receptor source for this set is a man aged 50 or older with renal cell carcinoma.

The rearrangement joins TRBV4-3 to TRBJ1-1; the D gene is possibly TRBD1 (6 bases). This CDR3 has 19 residues. Germline V gene data show CDR1 as LGHNA and CDR2 as YSLEER. Trimming removed 0 bases at V and 5 bases at J, with 25 bases between. The CDR3 loop reads CASSQELLVGGGSRTEAFF. The CDR3 DNA reads as TGCGCCAGCAGCCAAGAATTATTGGTGGGCGGGGGCTCGAGAACTGAAGCTTTCTTT.

The chain joins TRBV7-9 to TRBJ2-3, with a weak D call TRBD1 (6 bases). This CDR3 spans 18 amino acids. Germline CDR1 SEHNR, CDR2 FQNEAQ (reference sequence). Between the trimmed V and J ends, which lost 7 bases and 0 bases, there was a span of 23 bases. DNA of the CDR3: TGTGCCAGCACCCCCCCCTTCCCGGACAGTACTAGCACAGATACGCAGTATTTT. It codes for CASTPPFPDSTSTDTQYF.

This clone showed up just once. The DNA of the CDR3 is TGTGCCAGTAGCCCGGCCGGGTTTGGCAATCAGCCCCAGCATTTT. This encodes CASSPAGFGNQPQHF. The gene calls are TRBV19 and TRBJ1-5, with D hard to call. The CDR3 covers 15 residues. V lost 6 bases, J lost 2 bases, and 14 bases lay in between. Germline assignment: CDR1 LNHDA and CDR2 SQIVND (reference sequence).

This clone was recorded only once. The J gene is TRBJ2-5, the V gene TRBV7-2; 14 nucleotides agree with TRBD2. The CDR3 has 18 amino acids. V shed 5 bases and J 0 bases; nucleotides not matched to a gene: 8. CDR1 and CDR2 (germline): SGHTA, FQGNSA. Here the CDR3 reads CASSLRLAGGPYQETQYF. For the CDR3, the DNA is TGTGCCAGCAGCCTGCGACTAGCGGGGGGGCCGTACCAAGAGACCCAGTACTTC.

The chain links TRBV6-1 to TRBJ1-2; no clear D gene. Germline loops: CDR1 MNHNS, CDR2 SASEGT. V gave up 5 bases and J gave up 9 bases, with 22 bases separating them. CDR3 length: 15 amino acids. The CDR3 protein is CASSPNGWGIERYTF. For the CDR3, the DNA is TGTGCCAGCAGTCCAAATGGGTGGGGAATTGAGCGCTACACCTTC.

V usage is TRBV19 and J usage is TRBJ1-2, with 7 bases aligning to TRBD1. Unmatched junction bases numbered 11, after V lost 5 bases and J lost 8 bases. The CDR3 has 14 residues. Germline V gene sequence: CDR1 LNHDA, CDR2 SQIVND (reference sequence). CDR3 DNA: TGTGCCAGTAGTCGAACCGACAGGGTCGGGGGCTACACCTTC. It codes for CASSRTDRVGGYTF.

V gene TRBV5-1 combines with J gene TRBJ1-2; D might be TRBD1 (6 bases). With 6 bases removed from V and 3 bases from J, the gap between germline ends came to 15 bases. Per germline, CDR1 SGHRS and CDR2 YFSETQ. The CDR3 covers 14 residues. The CDR3 sequence: CASNFGQPDYGYTF. In DNA, the CDR3 is TGCGCCAGCAACTTCGGACAGCCTGACTATGGCTACACCTTC.

The chain joins TRBV27 to TRBJ2-3; 8 bases fit TRBD2. The trim removed 1 base at V and 2 bases at J, leaving 11 bases unmatched. This CDR3 is built from 18 residues. Germline CDR1 MNHEY, CDR2 SMNVEV (reference sequence). This chain's CDR3 is CASSLYLSRGVHTDTQYF. The CDR3 DNA sequence: TGTGCCAGCAGTTTATATCTCTCGCGGGGGGTCCACACAGATACGCAGTATTTT.

This sequence joins TRBV7-9 and TRBJ1-6; D might be TRBD1 (6 bases). The CDR3 extends over 15 amino acids. V lost 2 bases to trimming and J lost 10 bases, with 15 bases between them. Per germline, CDR1 SEHNR and CDR2 FQNEAQ (reference sequence). CDR3 sequence (DNA): TGTGCCAGCAGCTTACCTGATCCGGGACACTCACCCCTCCACTTT. Translating it yields CASSLPDPGHSPLHF.

This chain uses TRBV4-2 with TRBJ1-5, with 9 bases fitting TRBD1. Losses at the gene ends were 3 bases for V and 5 bases for J; bases not matched to a gene: 2. Germline assignment: CDR1 LGHNA and CDR2 YNFKEQ. The CDR3 covers 14 residues. CDR3 sequence reads: CASSQGQGYQPQHF. For the CDR3, the DNA is TGTGCCAGCAGCCAGGGACAGGGCTATCAGCCCCAGCATTTT.

V is TRBV30 and J is TRBJ1-2; maybe TRBD1 (5 bases). Per the germline V gene, CDR1 is GTSNPN and CDR2 is SVGIG (reference sequence). This CDR3 has 14 residues. V was pared by 5 bases and J by 0 bases, with 13 bases between. The CDR3 nucleotides are TGTGCCTGGGTGCGGGGGATAGCTAACTATGGCTACACCTTC. This encodes CAWVRGIANYGYTF.

The chain is built from TRBV11-2 and TRBJ2-7; D could derive from TRBD1 or TRBD2 (5 bases each). The CDR3 loop spans 16 amino acids. Germline V lookup: CDR1 SGHAT, CDR2 FQNNGV. V dropped 2 bases and J dropped 4 bases, with 18 bases sitting between them. CDR3 coding DNA: TGTGCCAGCAGCTTACCCCCCCAGGGACGGAATTACGAGCAGTACTTC. Translation: CASSLPPQGRNYEQYF.

The rearrangement uses TRBV27 and TRBJ1-2; D is uncertain. CDR1 and CDR2 (germline): MNHEY, SMNVEV (reference sequence). The CDR3 covers 11 residues. Trimming shortened V by 8 bases and J by 2 bases, and 6 bases separated the two germline ends. This chain's CDR3 is CASGENYGYTF. The CDR3 region has the DNA TGTGCCAGCGGGGAGAACTATGGCTACACCTTC.

The rearrangement uses TRBV19 and TRBJ2-7; D might be TRBD1 (6 bases). Germline CDR1 is LNHDA and CDR2 is SQIVND (reference sequence). The CDR3 loop spans 13 amino acids. The ends were cut back, 10 bases at V and 3 bases at J, with 16 bases in the middle. CDR3 nucleotide sequence: TGTGCCACCCAACAGGGTCCTCTCTACGAGCAGTACTTC. It specifies CATQQGPLYEQYF. The whole variable domain, filled in from reference TRBV19 and TRBJ2-7, reads DGGITQSPKYLFRKEGQNVTLSCEQNLNHDAMYWYRQDPGQGLRLIYYSQIVNDFQKGDIAEGYSVSREKKESFPLTVTSAQKNPTAFYLCATQQGPLYEQYFGPGTRLTVT.

This clone was detected a few times. The V and J genes are TRBV7-9 and TRBJ2-3; 9 nucleotides align to TRBD1. The trim removed 2 bases at V and 4 bases at J, leaving 10 bases unmatched. Germline lookup yields CDR1 SEHNR and CDR2 FQNEAQ (reference sequence). The CDR3 sequence is 17 residues long. The DNA of the CDR3 is TGTGCCAGCAGCTTAACAACAGGGGGCGTAGGATCAGATACGCAGTATTTT. Its protein is CASSLTTGGVGSDTQYF.

The chain uses TRBV6-1 and TRBJ2-1, with 9 bases that match TRBD1. V lost 5 bases to trimming and J lost 10 bases; unmatched junction nucleotides: 9. From germline, CDR1 is MNHNS and CDR2 SASEGT. The CDR3 runs 14 residues. CDR3 loop: CASSPGTGLEEQFF. The CDR3 bases are TGTGCCAGCAGTCCCGGGACAGGGCTTGAGGAGCAGTTCTTC.

This chain links TRBV29-1 with TRBJ2-7; 8 bases fit TRBD2. The CDR3 loop spans 14 amino acids. Per the germline V gene, CDR1 is SQVTM and CDR2 is ANQGSEA. V dropped 4 bases and J dropped 2; count of bases not matched to a gene: 7. The CDR3 is CSVVGSGNPYEQYF. The CDR3 nucleotides are TGCAGCGTTGTGGGTAGCGGGAACCCCTACGAGCAGTACTTC.

The J gene is TRBJ1-6, the V gene TRBV7-2; D gene unclear. CDR1 is SGHTA and CDR2 is FQGNSA in the germline V gene. Trimming stripped 5 bases from V and 7 bases from J, with 18 bases between. The CDR3 is made up of 16 amino acids. The CDR3 here is CASSPSSQAKNSPLHF. CDR3 sequence (DNA): TGTGCCAGCAGCCCTAGTAGTCAGGCCAAGAATTCACCCCTCCACTTT.

The chain combines TRBV5-4 with TRBJ2-3, with a possible D match to TRBD2 (6 bases). V lost 1 base, J lost 0 bases, and 15 bases lay in between. Germline CDR1 reads SGHNT; CDR2 reads YYREEE (reference sequence). The length of the CDR3 is 17 residues. The CDR3 reads CASSLLTGTSSTDTQYF. The CDR3 DNA reads as TGTGCCAGCAGCTTGTTAACCGGGACTTCAAGCACAGATACGCAGTATTTT.

This clone has just one count. The rearrangement uses TRBV5-5 and TRBJ2-7, with TRBD2 identical over 11 bases. V shed 4 bases and J 4 bases; nucleotides not matched to a gene: 7. CDR1 and CDR2 (germline): SGHKS, YYEKEE (reference sequence). CDR3 length: 15 residues. In DNA, the CDR3 is TGTGCCAGCAGCCCTGGGGTAGCGGGAGGGTACGAGCAGTACTTC. The encoded protein is CASSPGVAGGYEQYF.

This chain joins TRBV21-1 and TRBJ1-1. TRBV21-1 is recorded as a pseudogene. The CDR3 consists of 17 residues. Here the CDR3 reads CASSTRERDIVNTEAFF. In nucleotides, the CDR3 is TGTGCCAGCAGCACCCGGGAGAGGGATATTGTGAACACTGAAGCTTTCTTT.